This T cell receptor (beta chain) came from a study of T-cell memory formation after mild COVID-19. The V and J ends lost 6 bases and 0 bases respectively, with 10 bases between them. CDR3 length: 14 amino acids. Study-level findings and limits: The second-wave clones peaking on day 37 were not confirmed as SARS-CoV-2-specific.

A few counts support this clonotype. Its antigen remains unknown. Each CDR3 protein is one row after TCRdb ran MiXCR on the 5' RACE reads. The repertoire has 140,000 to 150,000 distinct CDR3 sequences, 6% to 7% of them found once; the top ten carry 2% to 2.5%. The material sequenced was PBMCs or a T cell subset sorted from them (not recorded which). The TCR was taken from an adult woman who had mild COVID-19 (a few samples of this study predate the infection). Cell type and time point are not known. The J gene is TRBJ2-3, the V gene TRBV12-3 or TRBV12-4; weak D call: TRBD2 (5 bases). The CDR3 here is CASRGGGSTDTQYF. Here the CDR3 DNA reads TGTGCCAGCAGGGGCGGAGGAAGCACAGATACGCAGTATTTT.